The clone carrying this TCR beta chain was counted a few times. The data derive from a study of spatial heterogeneity in lung cancer. Germline V lookup: CDR1 SQVTM, CDR2 ANQGSEA. With 4 bases removed from V and 8 bases from J, the gap between germline ends came to 11 bases. The CDR3 length is 11 residues. Time point described: sample taken at primary tumor resection. The sequenced material consisted of unsorted whole RNA from tumor, nontumor lung or frozen PBMC. TCRdb reprocessed the 5' RACE reads via MiXCR and lists one record per CDR3 protein. The sample lists 82,000 or so distinct CDR3 sequences, approximately 12% occurring once.

J is TRBJ1-2 and V is TRBV29-1; D remains ambiguous. This clonotype originated in a male donor with early-stage non-small cell lung cancer. The specimen was PBMCs, collected at surgery. CDR3 DNA sequence: TGCAGCGTTGGCCTAGAACAGGGCTACACCTTC. Residues: CSVGLEQGYTF.